This TCR beta chain was identified during a study of human T cells and chemical hapten exposure. About the study: Alopecia universalis, totalis or areata was present in patients who were mostly female. Among samples, TCR yields varied mainly because of small differences in pooled library volume. Study-wide findings and caveats: The study found that DPC sensitization did not change TCRs above 1 in 1000 frequency.

This clonotype was seen many times. Its specificity is unknown. The sample's time point: pre-sensitization, week 0. Treatment denoted: therapeutic diphenylcyclopropenone sensitization with weekly scalp DPC. Donors, patients with alopecia ranging from 18 to 70 years old and judged suitable for DPC, provided samples. There are 15 residues in the CDR3. Germline V gives CDR1 MGHRA, CDR2 YSYEKL. Trimming removed 4 bases from V and 3 bases from J; junction bases left unmatched: 4. TCRdb recomputed calls from the RACE reads with MiXCR, one row per CDR3 protein. This table holds 40,000 to 50,000 distinct CDR3 sequences, roughly 12% found once.

The input for sequencing was whole blood, taken in connection with sensitization to the hapten diphenylcyclopropenone (DPC). This sequence originates from a young woman with alopecia areata. Some clones in this sample may be carry-over from other donors' samples. The V gene is TRBV4-1, the J gene TRBJ1-5, with TRBD1 matching over 9 bases. The CDR3 region is CASSLRDRDNQPQHF. The DNA for the CDR3 is TGCGCCAGCAGCCTCCGGGACAGGGACAATCAGCCCCAGCATTTT.